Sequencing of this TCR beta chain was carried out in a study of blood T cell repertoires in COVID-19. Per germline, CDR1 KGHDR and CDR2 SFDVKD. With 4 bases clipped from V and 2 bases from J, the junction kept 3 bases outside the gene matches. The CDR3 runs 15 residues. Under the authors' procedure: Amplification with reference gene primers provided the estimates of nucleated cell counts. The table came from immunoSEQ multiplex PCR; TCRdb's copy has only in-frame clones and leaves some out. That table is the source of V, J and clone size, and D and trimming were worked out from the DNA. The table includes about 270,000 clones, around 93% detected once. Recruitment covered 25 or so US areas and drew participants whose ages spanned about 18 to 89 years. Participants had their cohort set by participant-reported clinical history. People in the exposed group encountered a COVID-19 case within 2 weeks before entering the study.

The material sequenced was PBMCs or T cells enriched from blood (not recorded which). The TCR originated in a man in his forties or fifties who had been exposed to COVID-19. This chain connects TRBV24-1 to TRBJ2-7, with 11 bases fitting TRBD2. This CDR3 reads CATSEGTSGAYEQYF. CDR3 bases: TGTGCCACCAGTGAGGGGACTAGCGGCGCCTACGAGCAGTACTTC.